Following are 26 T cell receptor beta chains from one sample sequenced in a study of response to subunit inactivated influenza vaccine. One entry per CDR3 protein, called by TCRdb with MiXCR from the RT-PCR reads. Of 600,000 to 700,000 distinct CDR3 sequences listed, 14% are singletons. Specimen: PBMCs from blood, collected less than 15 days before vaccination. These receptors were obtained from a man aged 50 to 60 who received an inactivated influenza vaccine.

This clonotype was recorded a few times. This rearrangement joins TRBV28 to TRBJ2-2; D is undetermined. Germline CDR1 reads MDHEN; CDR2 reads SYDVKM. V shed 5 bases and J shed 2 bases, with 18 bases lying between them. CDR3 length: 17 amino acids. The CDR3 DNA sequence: TGTGCCAGCAGTAGCCCCTCTACAGCGACAAACACCGGGGAGCTGTTTTTT. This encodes CASSSPSTATNTGELFF.

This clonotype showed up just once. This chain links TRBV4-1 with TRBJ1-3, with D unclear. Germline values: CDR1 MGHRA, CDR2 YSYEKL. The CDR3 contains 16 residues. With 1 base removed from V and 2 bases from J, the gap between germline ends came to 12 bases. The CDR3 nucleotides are TGCGCCAGCAGCCAAGCTCCCCCCTGGGCTGGAAACACCATATATTTT. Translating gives CASSQAPPWAGNTIYF.

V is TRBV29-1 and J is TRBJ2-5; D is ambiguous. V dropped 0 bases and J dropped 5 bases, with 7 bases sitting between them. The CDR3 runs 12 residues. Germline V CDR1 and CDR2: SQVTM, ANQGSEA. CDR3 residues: CSVEDQVETQYF. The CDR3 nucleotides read TGCAGCGTTGAAGATCAGGTGGAGACCCAGTACTTC. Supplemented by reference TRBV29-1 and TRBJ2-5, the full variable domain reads SAVISQKPSRDICQRGTSLTIQCQVDSQVTMMFWYRQQPGQSLTLIATANQGSEATYESGFVIDKFPISRPNLTFSTLTVSNMSPEDSSIYLCSVEDQVETQYFGPGTRLLVL.

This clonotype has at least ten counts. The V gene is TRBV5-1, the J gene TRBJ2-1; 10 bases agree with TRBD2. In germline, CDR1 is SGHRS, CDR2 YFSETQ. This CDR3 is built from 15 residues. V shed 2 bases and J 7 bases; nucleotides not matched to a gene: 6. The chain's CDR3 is CASSFLAGGSNEQFF. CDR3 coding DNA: TGCGCCAGCAGCTTCTTAGCGGGAGGTTCTAATGAGCAGTTCTTC.

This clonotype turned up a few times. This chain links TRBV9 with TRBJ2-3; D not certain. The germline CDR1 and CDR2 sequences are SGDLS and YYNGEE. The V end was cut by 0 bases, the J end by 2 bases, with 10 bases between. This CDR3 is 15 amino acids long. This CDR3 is CASSVEGRHTDTQYF. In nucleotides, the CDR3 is TGTGCCAGCAGCGTAGAAGGCAGACACACAGATACGCAGTATTTT.

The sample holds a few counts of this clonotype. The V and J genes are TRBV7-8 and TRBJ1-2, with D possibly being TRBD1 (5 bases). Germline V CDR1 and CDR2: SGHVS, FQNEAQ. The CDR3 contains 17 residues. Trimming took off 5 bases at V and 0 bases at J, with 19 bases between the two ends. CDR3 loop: CASSHPRGDRANYGYTF. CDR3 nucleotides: TGTGCCAGCAGCCACCCTCGGGGGGACCGCGCTAACTATGGCTACACCTTC.

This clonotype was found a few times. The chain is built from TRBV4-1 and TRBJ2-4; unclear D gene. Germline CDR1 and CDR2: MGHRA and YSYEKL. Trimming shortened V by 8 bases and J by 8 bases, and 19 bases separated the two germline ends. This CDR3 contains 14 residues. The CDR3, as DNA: TGCGCCAGCGCCTCCCAATTACGGGTGGACATTCAGTACTTC. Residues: CASASQLRVDIQYF.

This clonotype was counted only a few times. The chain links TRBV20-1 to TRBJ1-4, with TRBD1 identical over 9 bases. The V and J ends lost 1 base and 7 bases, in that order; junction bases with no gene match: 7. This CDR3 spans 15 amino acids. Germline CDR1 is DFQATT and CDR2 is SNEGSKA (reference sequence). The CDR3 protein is CSARVFGTGFEKLFF. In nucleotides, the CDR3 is TGCAGTGCTAGAGTGTTCGGGACAGGGTTTGAAAAACTGTTTTTT.

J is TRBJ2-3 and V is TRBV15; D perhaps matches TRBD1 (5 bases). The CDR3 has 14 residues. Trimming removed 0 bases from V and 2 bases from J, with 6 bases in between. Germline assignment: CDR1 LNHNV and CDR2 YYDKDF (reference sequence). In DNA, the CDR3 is TGTGCCACCAGCAGAGAACAGGACACAGATACGCAGTATTTT. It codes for CATSREQDTDTQYF.

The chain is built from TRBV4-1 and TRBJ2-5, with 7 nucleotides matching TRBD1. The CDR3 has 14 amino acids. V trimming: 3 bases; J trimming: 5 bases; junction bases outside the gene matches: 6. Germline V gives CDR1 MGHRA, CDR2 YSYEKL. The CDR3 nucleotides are TGCGCCAGCAGCCAGCACAGGGGCCGGGAGACCCAGTACTTC. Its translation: CASSQHRGRETQYF.

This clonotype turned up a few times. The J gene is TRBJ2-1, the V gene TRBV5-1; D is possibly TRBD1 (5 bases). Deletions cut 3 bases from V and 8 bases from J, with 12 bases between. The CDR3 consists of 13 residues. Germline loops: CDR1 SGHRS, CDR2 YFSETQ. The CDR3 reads CASSYRFGDEQFF. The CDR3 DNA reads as TGCGCCAGCAGCTACAGGTTTGGGGATGAGCAGTTCTTC. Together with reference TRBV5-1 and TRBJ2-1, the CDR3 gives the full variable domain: KAGVTQTPRYLIKTRGQQVTLSCSPISGHRSVSWYQQTPGQGLQFLFEYFSETQRNKGNFPGRFSGRQFSNSRSEMNVSTLELGDSALYLCASSYRFGDEQFFGPGTRLTVL.

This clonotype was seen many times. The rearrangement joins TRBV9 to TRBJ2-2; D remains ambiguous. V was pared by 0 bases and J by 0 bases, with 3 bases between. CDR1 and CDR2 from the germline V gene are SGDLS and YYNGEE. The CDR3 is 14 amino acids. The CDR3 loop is CASSVAPNTGELFF. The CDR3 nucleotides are TGTGCCAGCAGCGTAGCCCCGAACACCGGGGAGCTGTTTTTT.

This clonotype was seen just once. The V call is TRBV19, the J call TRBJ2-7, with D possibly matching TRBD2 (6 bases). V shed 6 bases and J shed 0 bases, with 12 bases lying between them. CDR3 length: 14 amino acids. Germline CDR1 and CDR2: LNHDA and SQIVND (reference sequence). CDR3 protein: CASSPVGSSYEQYF. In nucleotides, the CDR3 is TGTGCCAGTAGCCCTGTCGGGAGCTCCTACGAGCAGTACTTC.

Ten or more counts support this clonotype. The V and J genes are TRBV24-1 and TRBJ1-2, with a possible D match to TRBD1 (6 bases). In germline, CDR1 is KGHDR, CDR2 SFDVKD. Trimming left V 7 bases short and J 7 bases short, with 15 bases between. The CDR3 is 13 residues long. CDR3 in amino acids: CATSTQGSGGYTF. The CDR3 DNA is TGTGCCACCAGCACACAGGGCTCCGGTGGCTACACCTTC.

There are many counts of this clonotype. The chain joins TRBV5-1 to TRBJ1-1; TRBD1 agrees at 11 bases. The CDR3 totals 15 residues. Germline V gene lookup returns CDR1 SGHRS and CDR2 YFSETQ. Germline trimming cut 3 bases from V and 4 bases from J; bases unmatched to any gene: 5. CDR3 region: CASSSSGTGGTEAFF. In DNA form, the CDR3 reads TGCGCCAGCAGCTCCTCCGGGACAGGGGGCACTGAAGCTTTCTTT.

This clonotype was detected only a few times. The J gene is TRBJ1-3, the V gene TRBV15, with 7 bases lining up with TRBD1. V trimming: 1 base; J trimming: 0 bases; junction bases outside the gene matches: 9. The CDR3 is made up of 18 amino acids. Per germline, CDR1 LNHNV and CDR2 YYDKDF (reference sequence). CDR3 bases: TGTGCCACCAGCAGAGGAAAGGGGGCCATCGTCTCTGGAAACACCATATATTTT. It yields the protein CATSRGKGAIVSGNTIYF.

CDR3 nucleotides: TGTGCCAGCACCCAAGCGGGGGATTACAATGAGCAGTTCTTC. Amino acids: CASTQAGDYNEQFF. V and J are TRBV11-2 and TRBJ2-1; 8 positions match TRBD2. This CDR3 region has 14 residues. Trimming took 7 bases from V and 4 from J; bases not matched to a gene: 6. Germline-derived CDR1 and CDR2 are SGHAT and FQNNGV.

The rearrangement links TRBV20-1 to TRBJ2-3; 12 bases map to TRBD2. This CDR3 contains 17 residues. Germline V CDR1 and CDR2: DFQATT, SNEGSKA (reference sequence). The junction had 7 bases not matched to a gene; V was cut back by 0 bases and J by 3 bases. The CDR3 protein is CSARDIPLAGGTDTQYF. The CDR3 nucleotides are TGCAGTGCTAGAGATATCCCCCTAGCGGGAGGGACAGATACGCAGTATTTT.

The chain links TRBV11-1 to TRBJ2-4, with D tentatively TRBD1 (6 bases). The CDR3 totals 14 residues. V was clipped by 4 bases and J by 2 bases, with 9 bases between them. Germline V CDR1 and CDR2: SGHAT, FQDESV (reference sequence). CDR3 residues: CASSSTGTKNIQYF. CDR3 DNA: TGTGCCAGCAGCTCCACAGGGACCAAAAACATTCAGTACTTC.

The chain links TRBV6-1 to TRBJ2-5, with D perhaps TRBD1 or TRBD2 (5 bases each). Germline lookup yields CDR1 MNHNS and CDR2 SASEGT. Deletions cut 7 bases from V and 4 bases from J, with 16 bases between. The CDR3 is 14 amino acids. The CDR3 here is CASNNMGGGETQYF. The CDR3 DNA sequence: TGTGCCAGCAACAACATGGGTGGGGGAGAGACCCAGTACTTC.

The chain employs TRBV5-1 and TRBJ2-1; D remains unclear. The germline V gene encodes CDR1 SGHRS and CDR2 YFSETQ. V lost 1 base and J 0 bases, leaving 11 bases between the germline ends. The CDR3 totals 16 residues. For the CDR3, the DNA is TGCGCCAGCAGCTTGTTGGCAGGTCGCTCCTACAATGAGCAGTTCTTC. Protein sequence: CASSLLAGRSYNEQFF.

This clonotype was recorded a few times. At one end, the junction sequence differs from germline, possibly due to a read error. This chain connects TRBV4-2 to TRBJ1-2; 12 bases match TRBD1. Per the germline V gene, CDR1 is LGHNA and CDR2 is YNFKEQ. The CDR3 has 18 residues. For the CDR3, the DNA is TGTGCCAGCAGCCACCCCCCGGGACAGGGGGCGGCTTACTACGGCTACACCTTC. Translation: CASSHPPGQGAAYYGYTF.

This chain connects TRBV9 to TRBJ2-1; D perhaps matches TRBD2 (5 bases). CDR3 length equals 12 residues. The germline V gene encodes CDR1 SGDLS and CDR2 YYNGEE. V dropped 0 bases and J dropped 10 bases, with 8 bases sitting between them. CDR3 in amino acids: CASSVGTGEQFF. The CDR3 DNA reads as TGTGCCAGCAGCGTAGGAACGGGGGAGCAGTTCTTC.

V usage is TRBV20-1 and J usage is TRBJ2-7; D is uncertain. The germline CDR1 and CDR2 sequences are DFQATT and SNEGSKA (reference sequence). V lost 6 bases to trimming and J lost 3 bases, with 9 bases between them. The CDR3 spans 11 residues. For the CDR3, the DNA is TGCAGTGCCCTCAAGGGCTACGAGCAGTACTTC. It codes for CSALKGYEQYF.

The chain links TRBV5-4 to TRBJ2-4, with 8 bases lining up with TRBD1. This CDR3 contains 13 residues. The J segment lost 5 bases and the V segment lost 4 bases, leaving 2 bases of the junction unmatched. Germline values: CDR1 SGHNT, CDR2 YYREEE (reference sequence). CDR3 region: CASSTGQENIQYF. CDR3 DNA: TGTGCCAGCAGCACGGGACAGGAAAACATTCAGTACTTC. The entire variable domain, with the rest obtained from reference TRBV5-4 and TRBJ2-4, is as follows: ETGVTQSPTHLIKTRGQQVTLRCSSQSGHNTVSWYQQALGQGPQFIFQYYREEENGRGNFPPRFSGLQFPNYSSELNVNALELDDSALYLCASSTGQENIQYFGAGTRLSVL.

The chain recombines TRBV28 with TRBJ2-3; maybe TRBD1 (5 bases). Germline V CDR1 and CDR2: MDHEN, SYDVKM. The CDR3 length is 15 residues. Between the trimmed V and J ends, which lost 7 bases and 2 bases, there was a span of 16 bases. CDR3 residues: CASKHPTVATDTQYF. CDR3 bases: TGTGCCAGCAAGCACCCGACAGTAGCCACAGATACGCAGTATTTT. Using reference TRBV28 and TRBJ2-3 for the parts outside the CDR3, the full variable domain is DVKVTQSSRYLVKRTGEKVFLECVQDMDHENMFWYRQDPGLGLRLIYFSYDVKMKEKGDIPEGYSVSREKKERFSLILESASTNQTSMYLCASKHPTVATDTQYFGPGTRLTVL.